The 21 T cell receptor beta chains listed next were all sequenced from one sample in a study of regulatory T cells in long-lasting Graves disease. Time point indicated: newly diagnosed GD, antithyroid drugs for less than 3 months. PBMC RNA served as the TCR library source. Both iRepertoire HTBI primers and Arm-PCR of CDR3 regions were used to build the TCR beta libraries. TCRdb called the multiplex PCR reads again in MiXCR, with one record for every CDR3 protein. The data show approximately 300,000 distinct CDR3 sequences, with 18% seen just once and roughly 40% held by the top ten. The material was peripheral blood mononuclear cells (PBMCs), obtained at new diagnosis, from a patient treated with antithyroid drugs. The receptor source for this set is a female donor with Graves disease.

This clonotype was picked up many times. The chain carries TRBV11-2 and TRBJ1-4, with D uncertain. The V end was cut by 3 bases, the J end by 4 bases, with 12 bases between. The CDR3 covers 15 residues. Germline lookup yields CDR1 SGHAT and CDR2 FQNNGV. CDR3 amino acids: CASSLRELNNEKLFF. CDR3 bases: TGTGCCAGCAGCTTGCGGGAGCTAAATAATGAAAAACTGTTTTTT.

About this clonotype: A much larger clonotype is one base distant, so this may be a read error. The V and J genes are TRBV2 and TRBJ2-1; 7 positions match TRBD2. The CDR3 contains 15 residues. CDR1 and CDR2 from the germline V gene are SNHLY and FYNNEI. The CDR3 protein is CASSYRGGTYNEQLF. CDR3 in DNA: TGTGCCAGCAGTTACCGGGGAGGGACCTACAATGAGCAGCTCTTC.

This chain joins TRBV5-6 and TRBJ1-2; D gene unclear. V was trimmed by 3 bases and J by 6 bases, leaving 15 bases between them. The CDR3 sequence is 14 residues long. Per germline, CDR1 SGHDT and CDR2 YYEEEE. The DNA of the CDR3 is TGTGCCAGCAGCTCCGGGGATTTGGGCGATGGCTACACCTTC. Its protein is CASSSGDLGDGYTF.

A remark on this clonotype: This could be a read error, since a much larger clone is one nucleotide away. This chain uses TRBV19 with TRBJ1-5; 10 nucleotides agree with TRBD1. V dropped 7 bases and J dropped 1; count of bases not matched to a gene: 4. Germline CDR1 and CDR2: LNHDA and SQIVND (reference sequence). The CDR3 sequence is 15 residues long. The CDR3 loop reads CASIKTGGSNQPQHF. In DNA, the CDR3 is TGTGCCAGTATAAAGACAGGGGGCAGCAATCAGCCCCAGCATTTT.

The J gene is TRBJ2-3, the V gene TRBV20-1, with 12 nucleotides matching TRBD2. The CDR3 length is 16 residues. After removal of 3 bases from V and 7 bases from J, the junction contained 11 bases not matched to a gene. Germline CDR1 DFQATT, CDR2 SNEGSKA (reference sequence). The CDR3 is CSAREPLAGGPHTQYF. As DNA, the CDR3 is TGCAGTGCTAGGGAACCTCTAGCGGGAGGGCCACATACGCAGTATTTT.

In this sample, this clonotype turned up many times. The chain has TRBV11-2 and TRBJ2-5; D remains unclear. The CDR3 runs to 15 residues. Germline loops: CDR1 SGHAT, CDR2 FQNNGV. Between the trimmed V and J ends, which lost 5 bases and 2 bases, there was a span of 15 bases. CDR3 sequence: CASSLLRSLQETQYF. In DNA form, the CDR3 reads TGTGCCAGCAGCCTACTCCGGAGTCTGCAAGAGACCCAGTACTTC. Combining the CDR3 with reference TRBV11-2 and TRBJ2-5 gives the whole variable domain EAGVAQSPRYKIIEKRQSVAFWCNPISGHATLYWYQQILGQGPKLLIQFQNNGVVDDSQLPKDRFSAERLKGVDSTLKIQPAKLEDSAVYLCASSLLRSLQETQYFGPGTRLLVL.

This clonotype was seen ten or more times. This chain connects TRBV28 to TRBJ2-4; 12 positions agree with TRBD2. CDR1 is MDHEN and CDR2 is SYDVKM in the germline V gene. There are 18 residues in the CDR3. The ends lost 1 base at V and 0 bases at J; junction bases unmatched: 4. CDR3 in DNA: TGTGCCAGCAGTTTATTGACTAGCGGGAGAGGAGCCAAAAACATTCAGTACTTC. Translated: CASSLLTSGRGAKNIQYF.

This clonotype occurred many times. The rearrangement links TRBV7-9 to TRBJ2-5; D gene unclear. The CDR3 runs to 12 residues. The V end lost 2 bases, the J end lost 2 bases, and 3 bases lay between the germline ends. Germline V lookup: CDR1 SEHNR, CDR2 FQNEAQ (reference sequence). CDR3 sequence: CASSLNQETQYF. CDR3 in DNA: TGTGCCAGCAGCTTAAATCAAGAGACCCAGTACTTC.

This clonotype occurred many times. This chain connects TRBV24-1 to TRBJ1-1; TRBD1 agrees at 7 bases. CDR3 length: 15 residues. Germline V lookup: CDR1 KGHDR, CDR2 SFDVKD. Germline trimming cut 9 bases from V and 2 bases from J; bases unmatched to any gene: 11. CDR3 sequence (DNA): TGTGCCACCCAAACAGGGGCAGGGGACAACACTGAAGCTTTCTTT. It specifies CATQTGAGDNTEAFF.

This clonotype was seen repeatedly, ten times or more. V and J are TRBV12-3 or TRBV12-4 and TRBJ1-2; D call uncertain. CDR3 size: 12 residues. The V gene lost 4 bases and the J gene lost 4 bases, with 7 bases spanning the gap. The CDR3 coding sequence is TGTGCCAGCAGTTACGATGCCTATGGCTACACCTTC. Translated: CASSYDAYGYTF.

In its sample, this clonotype was seen many times. This sequence joins TRBV12-3 or TRBV12-4 and TRBJ2-7, with 8 bases that match TRBD1. The J segment lost 3 bases and the V segment lost 6 bases, leaving 7 bases of the junction unmatched. CDR3 length: 14 amino acids. For the CDR3, the DNA is TGTGCCAGCAGCTCGGGACAGGCAATCTACGAGCAGTACTTC. Translation: CASSSGQAIYEQYF.

This clonotype was seen repeatedly, ten times or more. The chain has TRBV27 and TRBJ2-3; D remains unclear. The germline gives CDR1 MNHEY, CDR2 SMNVEV (reference sequence). The CDR3 loop spans 14 amino acids. V was trimmed by 1 base and J by 4 bases, leaving 9 bases between them. CDR3 DNA sequence: TGTGCCAGCAGTTTATTCCAGAGGCCAGATACGCAGTATTTT. Amino acids: CASSLFQRPDTQYF.

This clonotype was recorded many times. This rearrangement joins TRBV20-1 to TRBJ2-1; D ambiguous. The CDR3 runs to 13 residues. Trimming took 3 bases from V and 0 from J, leaving 6 bases between them. Germline V lookup: CDR1 DFQATT, CDR2 SNEGSKA (reference sequence). CDR3 DNA: TGCAGTGCTAGTCCGAGCTCCTACAATGAGCAGTTCTTC. Protein: CSASPSSYNEQFF.

With regard to this clonotype: A read error may be the cause here, since a much bigger clone is one base away. The rearrangement links TRBV5-6 to TRBJ1-1; D not certain. CDR3 length: 13 residues. Germline V gives CDR1 SGHDT, CDR2 YYEEEE. Trimming removed 2 bases from V and 4 bases from J, with 9 bases in between. The CDR3 region is CASSLPGSTEAFF. Written as DNA, the CDR3 is TGTGCCAGCAGCTTACCGGGGAGCACTGAAGCTTTCTTT.

This clonotype was seen many times. The chain employs TRBV11-2 and TRBJ2-7, with 10 bases fitting TRBD1. This CDR3 is 15 amino acids long. Trimming removed 1 base from V and 5 bases from J; junction bases left unmatched: 5. The germline gives CDR1 SGHAT, CDR2 FQNNGV. This chain's CDR3 is CASSLVWTGGHEQYF. CDR3 nucleotide sequence: TGTGCCAGCAGCTTAGTATGGACAGGGGGTCACGAGCAGTACTTC.

This clonotype was counted ten times or more. This chain links TRBV2 with TRBJ2-1; 9 nucleotides line up with TRBD2. The CDR3 contains 15 residues. Germline V gene lookup returns CDR1 SNHLY and CDR2 FYNNEI. The junction had 7 bases not matched to a gene; V was cut back by 6 bases and J by 4 bases. CDR3 amino acids: CASRLGLANYNEQFF. In DNA, the CDR3 is TGTGCCAGCAGACTAGGACTAGCGAATTACAATGAGCAGTTCTTC.

In its sample, this clonotype was seen many times. This chain uses TRBV6-1 with TRBJ2-1, with 7 bases lining up with TRBD1. Trimming took 0 bases from V and 7 from J; bases not matched to a gene: 12. CDR1 is MNHNS, CDR2 SASEGT, per germline. This CDR3 spans 17 amino acids. Written as DNA, the CDR3 is TGTGCCAGCAGTGAAGCTTCCTCCGGGACAGTGAGGAATGAGCAGTTCTTC. Protein sequence: CASSEASSGTVRNEQFF.

This clonotype has only a few counts. This rearrangement joins TRBV6-1 to TRBJ2-2; no definite D call. V shed 6 bases and J shed 6 bases, with 5 bases lying between them. The CDR3 is 11 amino acids. CDR1 and CDR2 from the germline V gene are MNHNS and SASEGT. The CDR3 nucleotides read TGTGCCAGCAGCAACCCCGGGGAGCTGTTTTTT. Protein: CASSNPGELFF.

This clonotype was recorded at least ten times. The V call is TRBV3-1, the J call TRBJ2-7, with D perhaps being TRBD1 or TRBD2 (5 bases each). Germline lookup yields CDR1 LGHDT and CDR2 YNNKEL (reference sequence). This CDR3 is built from 12 residues. V was pared by 5 bases and J by 4 bases, with 9 bases between. CDR3 sequence (DNA): TGTGCCAGCAGCTTCGAGGGGTACGAGCAGTACTTC. Translated: CASSFEGYEQYF.

This clonotype was observed at least ten times. V usage is TRBV6-1 and J usage is TRBJ1-1; TRBD1 might be the D (6 bases). This CDR3 contains 13 residues. With 7 bases removed from V and 0 bases from J, the gap between germline ends came to 9 bases. Germline values: CDR1 MNHNS, CDR2 SASEGT. The CDR3 sequence is CASNDRMNTEAFF. The CDR3, as DNA: TGTGCCAGCAATGACAGGATGAACACTGAAGCTTTCTTT.

The genes are TRBV12-3 or TRBV12-4 and TRBJ1-3; a weak D match, TRBD1 (6 bases). The CDR3 length is 15 residues. V was clipped by 6 bases and J by 3 bases, with 15 bases between them. This CDR3 reads CASSLEGGFGNTIYF. The DNA for the CDR3 is TGTGCCAGCAGCCTTGAAGGGGGTTTTGGAAACACCATATATTTT.